Below are 9 T cell receptor beta chains sequenced from a single sample in a study of radiotherapy plus CTLA-4 blockade in lung cancer. The assay was immunoSEQ multiplex PCR, and TCRdb's table has in-frame clones only and misses some. The table lists about 73,000 clones, roughly 87% of them singletons, with 40% in the top ten. This sample comprised peripheral blood, obtained from a patient treated with radiotherapy plus ipilimumab. These TCRs come from a human donor with non-small cell lung cancer that progressed on radiotherapy plus ipilimumab.

This chain uses TRBV5-1 with TRBJ2-5; D gene uncertain. The germline V and J ends were trimmed by 2 bases and 2 bases, with 10 bases remaining between them. The CDR3 consists of 14 residues. The germline CDR1 and CDR2 sequences are SGHRS and YFSETQ. CDR3 loop: CASSFVGNQETQYF. The CDR3 DNA sequence: TGCGCCAGCAGCTTTGTAGGGAATCAAGAGACCCAGTACTTC.

This chain uses TRBV5-1 with TRBJ2-1; 13 nucleotides line up with TRBD2. In germline, CDR1 is SGHRS, CDR2 YFSETQ. This CDR3 comprises 14 residues. With 3 bases clipped from V and 10 bases from J, the junction kept 4 bases outside the gene matches. The CDR3 loop is CASSSQLAGGEQFF. The CDR3 DNA sequence: TGCGCCAGCAGCTCACAACTAGCGGGAGGGGAGCAGTTCTTC.

This clone has just a few counts. The chain employs TRBV6-4 and TRBJ2-2; D ambiguous. Germline CDR1 reads MRHNA; CDR2 reads SNTAGT. The CDR3 has 14 residues. V was trimmed by 3 bases and J by 3 bases, leaving 8 bases between them. CDR3 sequence (DNA): TGTGCCAGCAGTGATGTCCCAGACACCGGGGAGCTGTTTTTT. It is translated as CASSDVPDTGELFF.

CDR3 nucleotides: TGCAGCGTCGCTGGACTAGGGGTGGGAGATACGCAGTATTTT. It codes for CSVAGLGVGDTQYF. The gene calls are TRBV29-1 and TRBJ2-3, with 7 bases lining up with TRBD2. The germline V gene has CDR1 SQVTM and CDR2 ANQGSEA. The CDR3 spans 14 residues. After removal of 6 bases from V and 5 bases from J, the junction contained 11 bases not matched to a gene.

The chain uses TRBV28 and TRBJ1-2; D possibly corresponds to TRBD1 (6 bases). The length of the CDR3 is 13 residues. Per germline, CDR1 MDHEN and CDR2 SYDVKM. The V end was cut by 7 bases, the J end by 5 bases, with 14 bases between. This chain's CDR3 is CASNLVTGYGYTF. For the CDR3, the DNA is TGTGCCAGCAATCTTGTGACAGGATATGGCTACACCTTC.

This chain connects TRBV5-1 to TRBJ2-5; weak D call: TRBD1 (6 bases). Germline V lookup: CDR1 SGHRS, CDR2 YFSETQ. V lost 5 bases and J 2 bases, leaving 13 bases between the germline ends. The CDR3 contains 14 residues. CDR3 bases: TGCGCCAGCAGGGATGGACAGCCTCAAGAGACCCAGTACTTC. Protein: CASRDGQPQETQYF.

The chain joins TRBV14 to TRBJ1-1, with no clear D. CDR3 length: 14 residues. Germline CDR1 is SGHDN and CDR2 is FVKESK. Trimming removed 4 bases from V and 3 bases from J, with 12 bases in between. The CDR3, as DNA: TGTGCCAGCAGCCCCCGTTTCGGGGACACTGAAGCTTTCTTT. It translates to CASSPRFGDTEAFF.

The gene calls are TRBV30 and TRBJ2-7, with D uncertain. The ends were cut back, 0 bases at V and 5 bases at J, with 5 bases in the middle. Germline CDR1 and CDR2: GTSNPN and SVGIG (reference sequence). The CDR3 loop spans 11 amino acids. CDR3 sequence: CAWSVSHEQYF. The DNA of the CDR3 is TGTGCCTGGAGTGTTAGCCACGAGCAGTACTTC. Full variable domain (rest looked up from reference TRBV30 and TRBJ2-7): SQTIHQWPATLVQPVGSPLSLECTVEGTSNPNLYWYRQAAGRGLQLLFYSVGIGQISSEVPQNLSASRPQDRQFILSSKKLLLSDSGFYLCAWSVSHEQYFGPGTRLTVT.

The chain combines TRBV4-1 with TRBJ1-1; D is unclear. V lost 3 bases and J lost 0, with 8 bases in between. Germline loops: CDR1 MGHRA, CDR2 YSYEKL. The CDR3 is 14 residues long. CDR3 bases: TGCGCCAGCAGCCAGCCAGCCCTGAACACTGAAGCTTTCTTT. Its protein is CASSQPALNTEAFF.